This T cell receptor (beta chain) was captured by sequencing in a study of CD8 T cells in ankylosing spondylitis. Germline loops: CDR1 MNHEY, CDR2 SVGAGI. Trimming took 7 bases from V and 0 from J, leaving 10 bases between them. The length of the CDR3 is 14 residues. Notes on the study in general: What appeared characteristic of ankylosing spondylitis blood was a TCR beta motif of eight or nine highly homologous variants.

As to this clonotype: The target antigen is unknown.

TCRdb reanalysed the 5' RACE reads using MiXCR and keeps one entry per CDR3 protein. The table lists some 250,000 distinct CDR3 sequences, 20% to 30% of them singletons. The sample consisted of blood, either unsorted or a sorted T cell fraction (not recorded which). The chain couples TRBV6-5 to TRBJ1-5; D gene uncertain. This receptor was taken from a male donor with ankylosing spondylitis or in good health (not recorded which). DNA for the CDR3: TGTGCCAGCAATTTCGACATTAGCAATCAGCCCCAGCATTTT. The encoded protein is CASNFDISNQPQHF.